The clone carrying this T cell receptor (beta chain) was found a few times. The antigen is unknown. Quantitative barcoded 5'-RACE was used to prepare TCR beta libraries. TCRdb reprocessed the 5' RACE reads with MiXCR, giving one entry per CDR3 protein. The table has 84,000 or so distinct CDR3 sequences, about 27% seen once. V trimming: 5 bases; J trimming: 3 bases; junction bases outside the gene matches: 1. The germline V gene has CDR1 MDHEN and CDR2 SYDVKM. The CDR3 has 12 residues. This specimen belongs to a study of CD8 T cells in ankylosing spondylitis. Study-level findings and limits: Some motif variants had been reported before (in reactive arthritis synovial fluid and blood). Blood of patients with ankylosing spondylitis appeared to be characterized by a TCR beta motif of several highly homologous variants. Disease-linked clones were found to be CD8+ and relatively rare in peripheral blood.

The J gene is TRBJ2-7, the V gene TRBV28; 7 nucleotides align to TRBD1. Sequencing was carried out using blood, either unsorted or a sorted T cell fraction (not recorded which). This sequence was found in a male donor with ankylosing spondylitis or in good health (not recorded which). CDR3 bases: TGTGCCAGCAGTGACAGGGACTACGAGCAGTACGTC. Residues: CASSDRDYEQYV.